A selection of T cell receptor beta chains follows, all from one sample in a study of identical twins. In TCRdb, the 5' RACE reads were re-called with MiXCR into one record per CDR3 protein. The sample lists about 920,000 distinct CDR3 sequences, 12% occurring once. In addition, the sample was reused for a study of yellow fever vaccine responses in identical twins.

Sequencing used PBMCs. These receptors were taken from a woman younger than 35 in good health. Both conserved end residues are trimmed from each CDR3.

cdr3_length: 11
v_call: TRBV20-1
cdr3_aa: SARSTVDYGYT

cdr3_length: 14
v_call: TRBV12-5
cdr3_aa: ASGLTSGKISYEQY

cdr3_length: 14
v_call: TRBV5-1
cdr3_aa: ATTRLAGASTDTQY

cdr3_length: 15
v_call: TRBV12-3/TRBV12-4
cdr3_aa: ASSLRTGVTGANVLT

cdr3_length: 14
v_call: TRBV6-5
cdr3_aa: ASSYRTSGGTDTQY

cdr3_length: 13
v_call: TRBV2
cdr3_aa: ASSEALGYLGEQF

cdr3_length: 12
v_call: TRBV12-3/TRBV12-4
cdr3_aa: ASSFAGSNQPQH

cdr3_length: 11
v_call: TRBV7-8
cdr3_aa: ASEGRNADTQY

cdr3_length: 13
v_call: TRBV4-1
cdr3_aa: ASSQVEGRGTEAF

cdr3_length: 13
v_call: TRBV4-2
cdr3_aa: ASSQEYRGGETQY

cdr3_length: 12
v_call: TRBV29-1
cdr3_aa: STLDRAGYNEQF

cdr3_length: 15
v_call: TRBV9
cdr3_aa: ASSVVSGRGGWMTQY

cdr3_length: 13
v_call: TRBV6-1
cdr3_aa: ASRETSGRMETQY

cdr3_length: 10
v_call: TRBV7-6
cdr3_aa: ASSETDSPLH

cdr3_length: 13
v_call: TRBV20-1
cdr3_aa: SARTREGLGETQY

cdr3_length: 9
v_call: TRBV29-1
cdr3_aa: SGLVLDTQY

cdr3_length: 12
v_call: TRBV20-1
cdr3_aa: SANTDTMNTEAF